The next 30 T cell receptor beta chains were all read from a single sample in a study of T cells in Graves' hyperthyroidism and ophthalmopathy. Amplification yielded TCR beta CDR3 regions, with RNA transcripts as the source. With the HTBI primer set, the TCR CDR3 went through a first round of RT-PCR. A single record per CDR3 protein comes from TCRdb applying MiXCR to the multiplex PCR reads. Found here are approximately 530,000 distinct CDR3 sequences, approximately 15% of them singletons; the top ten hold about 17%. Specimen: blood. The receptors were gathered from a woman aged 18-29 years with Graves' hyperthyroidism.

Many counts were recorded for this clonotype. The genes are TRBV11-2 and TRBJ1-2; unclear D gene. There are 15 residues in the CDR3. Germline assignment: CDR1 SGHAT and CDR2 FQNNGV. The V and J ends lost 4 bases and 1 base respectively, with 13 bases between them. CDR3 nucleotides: TGTGCCAGCAGCTATACCGGGAGCGTTAACTATGGCTACACCTTC. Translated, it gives CASSYTGSVNYGYTF.

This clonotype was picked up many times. Written as DNA, the CDR3 is TGTGCCAGCAGTGTTTGGGACACCGCTAACTATGGCTACACCTTC. Protein sequence: CASSVWDTANYGYTF. J is TRBJ1-2 and V is TRBV2, with D possibly being TRBD1 (6 bases). Trimming removed 4 bases at V and 0 bases at J, with 12 bases between. Germline V gene lookup returns CDR1 SNHLY and CDR2 FYNNEI. CDR3 length: 15 amino acids. Variable domain in full (rest from reference TRBV2 and TRBJ1-2): EPEVTQTPSHQVTQMGQEVILRCVPISNHLYFYWYRQILGQKVEFLVSFYNNEISEKSEIFDDQFSVERPDGSNFTLKIRSTKLEDSAMYFCASSVWDTANYGYTFGSGTRLTVV.

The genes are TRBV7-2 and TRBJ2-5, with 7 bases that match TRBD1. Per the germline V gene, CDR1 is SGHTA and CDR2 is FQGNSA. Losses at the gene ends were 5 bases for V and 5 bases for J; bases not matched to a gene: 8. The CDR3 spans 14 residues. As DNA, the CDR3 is TGTGCCAGCAGCCAGACAGGGTTCTGGGAGACCCAGTACTTC. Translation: CASSQTGFWETQYF.

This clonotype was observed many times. The CDR3 nucleotides read TGTGCCAGCAGTTTTAGGGACAGGGAGACCCAGTACTTC. As protein: CASSFRDRETQYF. The genes are TRBV12-3 or TRBV12-4 and TRBJ2-5; 8 bases line up with TRBD1. The CDR3 is 13 amino acids. The ends lost 3 bases at V and 5 bases at J; junction bases unmatched: 2.

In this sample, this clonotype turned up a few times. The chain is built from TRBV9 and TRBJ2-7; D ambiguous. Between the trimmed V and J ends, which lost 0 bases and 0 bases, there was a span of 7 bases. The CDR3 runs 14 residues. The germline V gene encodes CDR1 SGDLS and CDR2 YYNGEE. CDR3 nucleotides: TGTGCCAGCAGCGTAGCCAGCCTCTCCTACGAGCAGTACTTC. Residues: CASSVASLSYEQYF. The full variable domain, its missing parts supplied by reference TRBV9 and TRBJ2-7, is DSGVTQTPKHLITATGQRVTLRCSPRSGDLSVYWYQQSLDQGLQFLIQYYNGEERAKGNILERFSAQQFPDLHSELNLSSLELGDSALYFCASSVASLSYEQYFGPGTRLTVT.

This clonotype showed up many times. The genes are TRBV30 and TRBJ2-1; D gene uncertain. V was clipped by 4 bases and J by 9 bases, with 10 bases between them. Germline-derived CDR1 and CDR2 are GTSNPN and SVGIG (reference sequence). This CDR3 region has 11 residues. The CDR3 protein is CAWNNKGEQFF. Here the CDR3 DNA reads TGTGCCTGGAATAACAAGGGTGAGCAGTTCTTC.

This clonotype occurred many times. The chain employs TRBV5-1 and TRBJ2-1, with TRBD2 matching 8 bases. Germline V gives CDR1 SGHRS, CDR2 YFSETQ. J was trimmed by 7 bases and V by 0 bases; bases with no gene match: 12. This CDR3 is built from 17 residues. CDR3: CASSLVVGRASGNEQFF. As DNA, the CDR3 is TGCGCCAGCAGCTTGGTGGTCGGGAGGGCCTCAGGGAATGAGCAGTTCTTC.

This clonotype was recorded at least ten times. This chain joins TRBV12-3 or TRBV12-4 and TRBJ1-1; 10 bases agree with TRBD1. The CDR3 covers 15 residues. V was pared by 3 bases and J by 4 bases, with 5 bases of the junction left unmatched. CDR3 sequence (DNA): TGTGCCAGCAGTTTGCGGGACAGGGGAGGCACTGAAGCTTTCTTT. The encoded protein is CASSLRDRGGTEAFF.

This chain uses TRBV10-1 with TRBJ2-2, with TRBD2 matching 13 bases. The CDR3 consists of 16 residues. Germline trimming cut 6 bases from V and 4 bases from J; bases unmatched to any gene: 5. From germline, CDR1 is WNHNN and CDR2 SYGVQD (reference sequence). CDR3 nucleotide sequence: TGCGCCAGCAGCGGACTAGCGGGAGCTTTCACCGGGGAGCTGTTTTTT. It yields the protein CASSGLAGAFTGELFF.

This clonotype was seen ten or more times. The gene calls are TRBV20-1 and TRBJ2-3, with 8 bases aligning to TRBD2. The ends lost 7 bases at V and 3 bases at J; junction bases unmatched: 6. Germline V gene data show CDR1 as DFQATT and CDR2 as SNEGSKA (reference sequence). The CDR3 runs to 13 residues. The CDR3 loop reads CSVRSGGTDTQYF. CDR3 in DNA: TGCAGTGTACGCAGCGGGGGTACAGATACGCAGTATTTT.

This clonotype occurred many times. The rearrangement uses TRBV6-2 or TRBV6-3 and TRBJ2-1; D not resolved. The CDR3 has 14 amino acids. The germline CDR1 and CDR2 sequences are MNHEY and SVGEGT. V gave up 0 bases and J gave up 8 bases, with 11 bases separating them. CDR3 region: CASSYSAKGHEQFF. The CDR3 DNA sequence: TGTGCCAGCAGTTACTCGGCCAAAGGCCATGAGCAGTTCTTC.

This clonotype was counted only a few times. CDR3 in amino acids: CASSEAGLAAQYF. CDR3 DNA sequence: TGTGCCAGCAGTGAAGCTGGACTAGCGGCGCAGTATTTT. The rearrangement uses TRBV25-1 and TRBJ2-3, with 10 bases lining up with TRBD2. The germline V gene has CDR1 MGHDK and CDR2 SYGVNS. V shed 2 bases and J 10 bases; nucleotides not matched to a gene: 3. CDR3 size: 13 residues.

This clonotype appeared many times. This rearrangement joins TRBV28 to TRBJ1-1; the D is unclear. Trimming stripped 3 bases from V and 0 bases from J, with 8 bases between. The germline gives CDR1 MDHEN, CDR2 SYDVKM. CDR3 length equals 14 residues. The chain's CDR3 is CASSFEGLNTEAFF. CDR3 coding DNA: TGTGCCAGCAGTTTCGAGGGCTTGAACACTGAAGCTTTCTTT.

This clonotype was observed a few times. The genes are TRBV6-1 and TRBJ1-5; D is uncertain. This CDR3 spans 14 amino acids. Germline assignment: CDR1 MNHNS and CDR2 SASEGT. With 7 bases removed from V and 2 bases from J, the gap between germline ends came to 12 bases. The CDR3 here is CASIASIGNQPQHF. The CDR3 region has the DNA TGTGCCAGCATCGCCAGCATCGGCAATCAGCCCCAGCATTTT.

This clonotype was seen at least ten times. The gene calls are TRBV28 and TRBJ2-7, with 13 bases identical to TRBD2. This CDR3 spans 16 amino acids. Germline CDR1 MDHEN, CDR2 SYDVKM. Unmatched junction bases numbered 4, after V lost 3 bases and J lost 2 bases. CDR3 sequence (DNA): TGTGCCAGCAGTTTCCGCACTAGCGGGAGGGCCTACGAGCAGTACTTC. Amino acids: CASSFRTSGRAYEQYF.

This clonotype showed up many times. The CDR3 DNA reads as TGTGCCAGCAGTTTATCGGCAGATGTCTATGGCTACACCTTC. Protein: CASSLSADVYGYTF. The chain combines TRBV28 with TRBJ1-2; D remains ambiguous. Trimming stripped 1 base from V and 4 bases from J, with 10 bases between. In germline, CDR1 is MDHEN, CDR2 SYDVKM. CDR3 length: 14 residues.

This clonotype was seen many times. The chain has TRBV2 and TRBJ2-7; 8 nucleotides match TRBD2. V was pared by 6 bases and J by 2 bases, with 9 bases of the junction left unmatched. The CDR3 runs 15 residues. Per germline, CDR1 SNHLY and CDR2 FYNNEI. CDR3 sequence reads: CASSRTSGRAYEQYF. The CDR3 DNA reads TGTGCCAGCAGCCGTACTAGCGGCCGAGCCTACGAGCAGTACTTC.

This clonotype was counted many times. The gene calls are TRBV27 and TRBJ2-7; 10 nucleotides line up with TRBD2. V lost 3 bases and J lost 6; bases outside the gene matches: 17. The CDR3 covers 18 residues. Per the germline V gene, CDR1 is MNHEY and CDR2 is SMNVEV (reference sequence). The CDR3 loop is CASSFLSGRASPRVEQYF. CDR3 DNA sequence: TGTGCCAGCAGTTTCCTCAGCGGGAGGGCTTCCCCTCGGGTCGAGCAGTACTTC.

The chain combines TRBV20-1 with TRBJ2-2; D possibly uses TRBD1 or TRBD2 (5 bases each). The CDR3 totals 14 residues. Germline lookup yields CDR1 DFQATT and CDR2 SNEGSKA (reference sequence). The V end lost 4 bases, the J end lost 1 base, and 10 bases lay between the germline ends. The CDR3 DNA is TGCAGTGCTAATTCTGGGGGGAACACCGGGGAGCTGTTTTTT. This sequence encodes CSANSGGNTGELFF.

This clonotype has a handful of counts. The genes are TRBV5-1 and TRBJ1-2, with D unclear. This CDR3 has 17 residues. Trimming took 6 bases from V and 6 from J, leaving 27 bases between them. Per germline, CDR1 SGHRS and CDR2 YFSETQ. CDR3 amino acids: CASKGVGTLWRSDGYTF. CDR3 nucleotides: TGCGCCAGCAAGGGTGTAGGTACATTGTGGCGGTCGGATGGCTACACCTTC.

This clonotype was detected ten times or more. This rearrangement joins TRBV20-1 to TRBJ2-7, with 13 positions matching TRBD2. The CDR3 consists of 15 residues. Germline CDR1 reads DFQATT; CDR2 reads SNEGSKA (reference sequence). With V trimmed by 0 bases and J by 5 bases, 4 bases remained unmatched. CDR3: CSARDGLAGANEQYF. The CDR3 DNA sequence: TGCAGTGCTAGAGATGGACTAGCGGGAGCCAACGAGCAGTACTTC.

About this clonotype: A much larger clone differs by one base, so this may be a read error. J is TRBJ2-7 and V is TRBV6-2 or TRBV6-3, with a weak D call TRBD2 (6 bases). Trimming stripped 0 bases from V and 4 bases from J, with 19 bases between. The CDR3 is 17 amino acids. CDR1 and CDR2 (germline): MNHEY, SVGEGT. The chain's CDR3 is CASSYSTGVIFSYEQYF. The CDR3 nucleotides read TGTGCCAGCAGTTACTCTACGGGAGTGATCTTTTCATACGAGCAGTACTTC.

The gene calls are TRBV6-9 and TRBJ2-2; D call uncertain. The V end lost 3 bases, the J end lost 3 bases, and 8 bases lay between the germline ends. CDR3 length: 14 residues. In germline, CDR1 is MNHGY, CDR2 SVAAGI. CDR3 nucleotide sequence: TGTGCCAGCAGTTACTTTAGGTACACCGGGGAGCTGTTTTTT. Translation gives CASSYFRYTGELFF.

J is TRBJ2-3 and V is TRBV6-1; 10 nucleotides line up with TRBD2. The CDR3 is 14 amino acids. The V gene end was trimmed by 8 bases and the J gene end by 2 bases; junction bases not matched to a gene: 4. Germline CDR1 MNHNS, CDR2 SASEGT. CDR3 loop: CASSSGGTTDTQYF. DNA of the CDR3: TGTGCCAGCTCTAGCGGGGGAACCACAGATACGCAGTATTTT.

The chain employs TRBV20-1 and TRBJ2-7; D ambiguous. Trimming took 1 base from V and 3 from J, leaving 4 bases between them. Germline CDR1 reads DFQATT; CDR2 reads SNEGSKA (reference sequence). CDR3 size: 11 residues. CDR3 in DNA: TGCAGTGCTAGAGTCGACTACGAGCAGTACTTC. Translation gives CSARVDYEQYF.

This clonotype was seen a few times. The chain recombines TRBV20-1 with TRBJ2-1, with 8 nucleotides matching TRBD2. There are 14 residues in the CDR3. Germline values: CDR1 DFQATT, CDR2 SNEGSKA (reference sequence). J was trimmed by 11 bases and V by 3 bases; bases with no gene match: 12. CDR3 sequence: CSARGLEETMKQFF. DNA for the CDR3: TGCAGTGCTAGGGGACTAGAGGAGACAATGAAGCAGTTCTTC.

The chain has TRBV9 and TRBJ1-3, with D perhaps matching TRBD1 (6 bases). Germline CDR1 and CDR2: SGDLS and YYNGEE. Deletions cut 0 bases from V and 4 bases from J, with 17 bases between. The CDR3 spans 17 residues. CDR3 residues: CASSVGAGGASGNTIYF. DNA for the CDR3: TGTGCCAGCAGCGTAGGGGCCGGGGGCGCCTCGGGAAACACCATATATTTT.

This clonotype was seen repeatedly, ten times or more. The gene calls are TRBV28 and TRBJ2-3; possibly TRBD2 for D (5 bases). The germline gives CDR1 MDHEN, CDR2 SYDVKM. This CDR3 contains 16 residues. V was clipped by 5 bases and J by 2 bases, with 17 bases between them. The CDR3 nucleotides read TGTGCCAGCAGTGCCCCACTAGTTCCGGTCACAGATACGCAGTATTTT. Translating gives CASSAPLVPVTDTQYF.

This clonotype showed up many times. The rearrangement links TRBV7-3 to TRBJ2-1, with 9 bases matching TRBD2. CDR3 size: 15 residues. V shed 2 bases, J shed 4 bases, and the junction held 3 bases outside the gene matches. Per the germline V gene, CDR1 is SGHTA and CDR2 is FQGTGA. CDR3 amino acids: CASSLGGGGYNEQFF. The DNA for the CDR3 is TGTGCCAGCAGCTTAGGCGGGGGGGGATACAATGAGCAGTTCTTC.

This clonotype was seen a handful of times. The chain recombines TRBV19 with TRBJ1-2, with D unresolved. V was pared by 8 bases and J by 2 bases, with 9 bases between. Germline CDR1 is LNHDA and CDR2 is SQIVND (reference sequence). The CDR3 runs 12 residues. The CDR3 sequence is CASRDWNYGYTF. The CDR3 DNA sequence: TGTGCCAGTCGAGATTGGAACTATGGCTACACCTTC.